This TCR beta chain came from a study of shared clonotypes between healthy human individuals. HIV-negative, healthy adults without recent acute infections or vaccinations were the donors. Once extracted for a subset, genomic DNA was divided evenly among several immunoSEQ plates. TCRdb's table, derived via immunoSEQ multiplex PCR, lists solely in-frame clones and lacks some. The top ten clones hold over 0.1% of a sample with 2 million to 2.5 million clones, around 95% of them seen once. With V trimmed by 1 base and J by 4 bases, 11 bases remained unmatched. The CDR3 consists of 16 residues. CDR1 and CDR2 from the germline V gene are GTSNPN and SVGIG (reference sequence).

The sample was naive CD4+ T cells sorted from blood. Subset here: CD45RA+ positively selected. This TCR derives from a man aged 18 to 29 in good health. V and J are TRBV30 and TRBJ2-5, with 8 bases lining up with TRBD1. In nucleotides, the CDR3 is TGTGCCTGGAGTGCGCTCCTTGGACAGGGCTTAGAGACCCAGTACTTC. Translating gives CAWSALLGQGLETQYF.